Presented here are 22 T cell receptor beta chains from one specimen sequenced in a study of radiation and T cells in renal cell carcinoma. Repertoires were generated with immunoSEQ multiplex PCR, while TCRdb's copy carries only in-frame clones and drops some. The table has approximately 92,000 clones, around four fifths seen once. Time point here: blood 4 weeks post-SBRT, at nephrectomy. Documented treatment: 15 Gy SBRT to primary tumor, nephrectomy 4 weeks later. The starting material was blood, obtained from a patient whose treatment included radiotherapy and nephrectomy. These receptors were collected from a man aged 50-59 years with renal cell carcinoma.

The rearrangement joins TRBV13 to TRBJ2-7; D possibly corresponds to TRBD1 (6 bases). Germline values: CDR1 PRHDT, CDR2 FYEKMQ (reference sequence). This CDR3 comprises 14 residues. Between the trimmed V and J ends, which lost 5 bases and 0 bases, there was a span of 11 bases. The chain's CDR3 is CASSPRTASYEQYF. CDR3 in DNA: TGTGCCAGCAGCCCCAGGACAGCCTCCTACGAGCAGTACTTC.

V is TRBV15 and J is TRBJ1-5, with 8 bases aligning to TRBD1. Germline CDR1 and CDR2: LNHNV and YYDKDF (reference sequence). V dropped 0 bases and J dropped 4; count of bases not matched to a gene: 8. The CDR3 runs to 17 residues. DNA for the CDR3: TGTGCCACCAGCAGAGACATTGACAGGGGCCGGAATCAGCCCCAGCATTTT. Protein product: CATSRDIDRGRNQPQHF. The full variable domain, completed using reference TRBV15 and TRBJ1-5, is DAMVIQNPRYQVTQFGKPVTLSCSQTLNHNVMYWYQQKSSQAPKLLFHYYDKDFNNEADTPDNFQSRRPNTSFCFLDIRSPGLGDTAMYLCATSRDIDRGRNQPQHFGDGTRLSIL.

The V and J genes are TRBV27 and TRBJ2-3; D is unclear. This CDR3 contains 13 residues. Germline CDR1 reads MNHEY; CDR2 reads SMNVEV (reference sequence). Trimming removed 2 bases from V and 4 bases from J, with 7 bases in between. As DNA, the CDR3 is TGTGCCAGCAGTTTAAGTTTGGCAGATACGCAGTATTTT. The encoded protein is CASSLSLADTQYF.

The chain recombines TRBV18 with TRBJ1-3, with D possibly matching TRBD1 (5 bases). The germline CDR1 and CDR2 sequences are KGHSH and LQKENI. V was trimmed by 3 bases and J by 4 bases, leaving 13 bases between them. The CDR3 contains 15 residues. CDR3 in DNA: TGTGCCAGCTCACCGGATCAGGGTATCGGAAACACCATATATTTT. Translation gives CASSPDQGIGNTIYF.

This clone was observed a few times. The chain combines TRBV30 with TRBJ1-6, with unresolved D. From germline, CDR1 is GTSNPN and CDR2 SVGIG (reference sequence). The CDR3 has 14 amino acids. V lost 6 bases and J lost 3, with 12 bases in between. The CDR3 DNA follows: TGTGCCTGTAAAAAAGGGAGCTATAATTCACCCCTCCACTTT. This codes for CACKKGSYNSPLHF.

The rearrangement links TRBV27 to TRBJ1-1; tentatively, D is TRBD1 (6 bases). Trimming took off 3 bases at V and 5 bases at J, with 13 bases between the two ends. Germline V lookup: CDR1 MNHEY, CDR2 SMNVEV (reference sequence). The CDR3 length is 14 residues. The CDR3 loop reads CASSFRTAGTEAFF. CDR3 DNA sequence: TGTGCCAGCAGTTTCCGGACAGCGGGGACTGAAGCTTTCTTT.

This clone occurred once. The chain has TRBV29-1 and TRBJ1-4; 9 bases match TRBD1. The CDR3 sequence is 14 residues long. The junction had 6 bases not matched to a gene; V was cut back by 3 bases and J by 7 bases. CDR1 and CDR2 from the germline V gene are SQVTM and ANQGSEA. The CDR3 loop is CSVDDRGSGEKLFF. In nucleotides, the CDR3 is TGCAGCGTTGACGACAGGGGGTCGGGTGAAAAACTGTTTTTT.

Worth noting for this clone: The DNA is left out, because the CDR3 cannot be placed on it with certainty; the CDR3 is given as TCRdb lists it. The rearrangement uses TRBV27 and TRBJ2-2; the D call TRBD2 from the table was never checked on the DNA. Germline lookup yields CDR1 MNHEY and CDR2 SMNVEV (reference sequence). The CDR3 extends over 17 residues, inclusive of both ends. The CDR3 sequence: CASSTSLAGGKTGELFF.

J is TRBJ2-7 and V is TRBV9, with D tentatively TRBD1 (6 bases). This CDR3 comprises 14 residues. Per the germline V gene, CDR1 is SGDLS and CDR2 is YYNGEE. V lost 4 bases and J 0 bases, leaving 11 bases between the germline ends. The CDR3 DNA reads as TGTGCCAGCAGCTACGGACAGAGCTCCTACGAGCAGTACTTC. Translated: CASSYGQSSYEQYF. Full variable domain (outside the CDR3, taken from reference TRBV9 and TRBJ2-7): DSGVTQTPKHLITATGQRVTLRCSPRSGDLSVYWYQQSLDQGLQFLIQYYNGEERAKGNILERFSAQQFPDLHSELNLSSLELGDSALYFCASSYGQSSYEQYFGPGTRLTVT.

This chain links TRBV4-3 with TRBJ2-1; TRBD1 matches at 7 bases. This CDR3 spans 16 amino acids. Germline CDR1 is LGHNA and CDR2 is YSLEER. Trimming took 1 base from V and 1 from J; bases not matched to a gene: 4. CDR3 DNA: TGCGCCAGCAGCCAAGCCAGCAGGGGGTCCTACAATGAGCAGTTCTTC. It codes for CASSQASRGSYNEQFF.

The rearrangement uses TRBV4-2 and TRBJ2-5; perhaps D is TRBD1 or TRBD2 (6 bases each). V lost 0 bases and J 6 bases, leaving 14 bases between the germline ends. The CDR3 is 15 amino acids. Germline V gene data show CDR1 as LGHNA and CDR2 as YNFKEQ. The CDR3 DNA follows: TGTGCCAGCAGCCAAGAATTCGGGGGCGGGAAGACCCAGTACTTC. It codes for CASSQEFGGGKTQYF.

This chain joins TRBV7-2 and TRBJ1-6, with 7 bases aligning to TRBD1. J lost 10 bases, V lost 6 bases, and 9 bases had no gene match. The CDR3 extends over 14 amino acids. The V gene's germline CDR1 is SGHTA and CDR2 FQGNSA. This CDR3 is CASSYTGVGSPLHF. The CDR3 nucleotides read TGTGCCAGCAGTTATACAGGGGTTGGGTCACCCCTCCACTTT.

The genes are TRBV9 and TRBJ2-5, with TRBD1 identical over 10 bases. CDR3 length: 14 residues. J was trimmed by 5 bases and V by 1 base; bases with no gene match: 2. Germline V gene data show CDR1 as SGDLS and CDR2 as YYNGEE. CDR3 loop: CASSVRQGAETQYF. The DNA of the CDR3 is TGTGCCAGCAGCGTAAGACAGGGGGCCGAGACCCAGTACTTC.

The rearrangement links TRBV7-2 to TRBJ1-3; 8 bases are a match to TRBD1. V trimming: 5 bases; J trimming: 1 base; junction bases outside the gene matches: 13. This CDR3 comprises 18 residues. Per the germline V gene, CDR1 is SGHTA and CDR2 is FQGNSA. The chain's CDR3 is CASSPPGWTGTSGNTIYF. CDR3 sequence (DNA): TGTGCCAGCAGCCCCCCGGGCTGGACAGGGACATCTGGAAACACCATATATTTT.

The chain employs TRBV5-5 and TRBJ2-5, with D unclear. The germline CDR1 and CDR2 sequences are SGHKS and YYEKEE (reference sequence). V was cut by 0 bases and J by 1 base, with 7 bases left in between. This CDR3 is built from 14 residues. This chain's CDR3 is CASSLVGIQETQYF. CDR3 bases: TGTGCCAGCAGCTTGGTGGGGATCCAAGAGACCCAGTACTTC.

The gene calls are TRBV29-1 and TRBJ2-5; 7 bases are a match to TRBD2. From germline, CDR1 is SQVTM and CDR2 ANQGSEA. This CDR3 spans 12 amino acids. The trim removed 5 bases at V and 3 bases at J, leaving 3 bases unmatched. Here the CDR3 reads CSVQAGEETQYF. The CDR3 bases are TGCAGCGTTCAGGCGGGGGAAGAGACCCAGTACTTC.

The chain is built from TRBV2 and TRBJ1-5; D is possibly TRBD1 (6 bases). The CDR3 consists of 15 residues. Per the germline V gene, CDR1 is SNHLY and CDR2 is FYNNEI. V lost 6 bases and J 7 bases, leaving 19 bases between the germline ends. Here the CDR3 reads CASSRPAQDSQPQHF. The CDR3, as DNA: TGTGCCAGCAGCCGACCGGCACAGGACAGCCAGCCCCAGCATTTT.

The rearrangement uses TRBV5-1 and TRBJ2-3, with TRBD2 matching over 11 bases. The CDR3 totals 14 residues. Per the germline V gene, CDR1 is SGHRS and CDR2 is YFSETQ. J was trimmed by 8 bases and V by 1 base; bases with no gene match: 3. DNA for the CDR3: TGCGCCAGCAGCTTGAGTAGCGGGGGGGCTACGCAGTATTTT. Translated, it gives CASSLSSGGATQYF.

This clone was observed a single time. The chain has TRBV11-2 and TRBJ1-2, with a possible D match to TRBD1 (5 bases). CDR3 length: 15 residues. The V gene's germline CDR1 is SGHAT and CDR2 FQNNGV. Trimming removed 3 bases from V and 3 bases from J, with 14 bases in between. This CDR3 is CASSFGRPRDYGYTF. The DNA of the CDR3 is TGTGCCAGCAGCTTCGGACGCCCCAGGGACTATGGCTACACCTTC. The full variable domain, in which reference TRBV11-2 and TRBJ1-2 provide the parts outside the CDR3, is EAGVAQSPRYKIIEKRQSVAFWCNPISGHATLYWYQQILGQGPKLLIQFQNNGVVDDSQLPKDRFSAERLKGVDSTLKIQPAKLEDSAVYLCASSFGRPRDYGYTFGSGTRLTVV.

This chain connects TRBV25-1 to TRBJ2-7; D not resolved. CDR3 length: 14 residues. V shed 4 bases and J shed 2 bases, with 12 bases lying between them. Germline V CDR1 and CDR2: MGHDK, SYGVNS. The CDR3 sequence: CASSAYKAPYEQYF. The DNA for the CDR3 is TGTGCCAGCAGTGCCTACAAAGCCCCCTACGAGCAGTACTTC.

The V and J genes are TRBV7-3 and TRBJ2-2, with no clear D. The V end was cut by 5 bases, the J end by 2 bases, with 12 bases between. This CDR3 contains 15 residues. The V gene's germline CDR1 is SGHTA and CDR2 FQGTGA. CDR3 DNA sequence: TGTGCCAGCAGCCCCGCCTCCATTAACACCGGGGAGCTGTTTTTT. It translates to CASSPASINTGELFF. Supplemented by reference TRBV7-3 and TRBJ2-2, the full variable domain reads GAGVSQTPSNKVTEKGKYVELRCDPISGHTALYWYRQSLGQGPEFLIYFQGTGAADDSGLPNDRFFAVRPEGSVSTLKIQRTERGDSAVYLCASSPASINTGELFFGEGSRLTVL.

V usage is TRBV5-1 and J usage is TRBJ2-3; D is unclear. In germline, CDR1 is SGHRS, CDR2 YFSETQ. The length of the CDR3 is 14 residues. V was trimmed by 0 bases and J by 1 base, leaving 6 bases between them. This CDR3 reads CASSLETRTDTQYF. The CDR3 coding sequence is TGCGCCAGCAGCTTGGAAACTCGCACAGATACGCAGTATTTT.